This T cell receptor (beta chain) was sequenced during a study of metastatic and nonmetastatic thyroid tumors. Every patient underwent thyroid surgery untreated. The study's findings and limits: Across blood and tumor, TCR beta diversity in malignant thyroid tumors was reportedly significantly higher than in benign nodules.

CDR3 size: 12 residues. V lost 5 bases and J lost 4, with 6 bases in between. Germline CDR1 is SGHVS and CDR2 is FQNEAQ. MiXCR was used by TCRdb to re-call the PCR reads. Here the sample spans about 20,000 clones, approximately 14% being singletons. This clone has ten or more counts. As yet, its antigen is unknown. The genes are TRBV7-8 and TRBJ1-5; D is undetermined. The sequence was collected from a female donor with papillary thyroid cancer or a benign thyroid nodule (not recorded which). Some clones in this sample may be carry-over from other donors' samples. Sequencing was done on a sample of blood. The CDR3 bases are TGTGCCAGCAGCAGAGAGAATCAGCCCCAGCATTTT. This gives the protein CASSRENQPQHF.